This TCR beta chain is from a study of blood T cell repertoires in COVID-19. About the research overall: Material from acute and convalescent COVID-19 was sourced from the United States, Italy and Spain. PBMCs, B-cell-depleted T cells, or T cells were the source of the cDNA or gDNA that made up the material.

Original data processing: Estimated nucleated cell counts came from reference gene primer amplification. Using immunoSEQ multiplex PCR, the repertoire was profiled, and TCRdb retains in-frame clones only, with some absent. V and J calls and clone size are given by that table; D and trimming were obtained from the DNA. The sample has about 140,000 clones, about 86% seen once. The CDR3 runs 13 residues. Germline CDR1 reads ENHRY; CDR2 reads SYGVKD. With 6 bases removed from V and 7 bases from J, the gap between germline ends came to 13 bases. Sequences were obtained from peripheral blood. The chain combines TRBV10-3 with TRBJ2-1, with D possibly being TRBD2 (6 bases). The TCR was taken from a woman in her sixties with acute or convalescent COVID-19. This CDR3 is CAIRSGTGNEQFF. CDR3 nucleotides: TGTGCCATCAGGTCCGGGACTGGAAATGAGCAGTTCTTC.